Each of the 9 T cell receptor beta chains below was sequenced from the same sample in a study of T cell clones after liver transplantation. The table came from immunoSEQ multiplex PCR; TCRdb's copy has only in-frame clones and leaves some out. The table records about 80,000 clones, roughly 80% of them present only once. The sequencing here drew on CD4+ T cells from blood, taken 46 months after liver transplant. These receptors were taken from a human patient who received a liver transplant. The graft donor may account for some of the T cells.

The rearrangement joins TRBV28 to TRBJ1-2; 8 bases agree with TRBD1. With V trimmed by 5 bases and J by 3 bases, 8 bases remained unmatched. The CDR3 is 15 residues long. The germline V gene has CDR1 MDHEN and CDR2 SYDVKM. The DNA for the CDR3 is TGTGCCAGCAGTCCTGTGAACAGGGGGTACTATGGCTACACCTTC. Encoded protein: CASSPVNRGYYGYTF.

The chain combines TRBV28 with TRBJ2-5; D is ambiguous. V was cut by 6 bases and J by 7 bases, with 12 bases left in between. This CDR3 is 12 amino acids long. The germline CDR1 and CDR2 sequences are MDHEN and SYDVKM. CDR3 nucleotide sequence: TGTGCCAGCAGAACGACCAAGGGGACCCAGTACTTC. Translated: CASRTTKGTQYF.

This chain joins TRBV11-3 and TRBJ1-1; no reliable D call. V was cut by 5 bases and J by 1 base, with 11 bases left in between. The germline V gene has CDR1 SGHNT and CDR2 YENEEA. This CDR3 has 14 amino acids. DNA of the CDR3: TGTGCCAGCAGCGCGCACATGAAGAACACTGAAGCTTTCTTT. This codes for CASSAHMKNTEAFF. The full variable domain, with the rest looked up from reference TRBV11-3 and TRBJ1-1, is EAGVVQSPRYKIIEKKQPVAFWCNPISGHNTLYWYLQNLGQGPELLIRYENEEAVDDSQLPKDRFSAERLKGVDSTLKIQPAELGDSAVYLCASSAHMKNTEAFFGQGTRLTVV.

The CDR3 spells CASSQVDRAYSNQPQHF. For the CDR3, the DNA is TGCGCCAGCAGCCAAGTTGACAGGGCCTATAGCAATCAGCCCCAGCATTTT. This rearrangement joins TRBV4-1 to TRBJ1-5, with 7 nucleotides matching TRBD1. This CDR3 has 17 amino acids. From germline, CDR1 is MGHRA and CDR2 YSYEKL. Trimming at V came to 1 base and at J to 0 bases, leaving 6 bases not matched to a gene.

The CDR3 bases are TGTGCCAGCAGCAGCGGACTAGCGGACTCCTACGAGCAGTACTTC. Its translation is CASSSGLADSYEQYF. The chain couples TRBV5-6 to TRBJ2-7, with TRBD2 matching over 10 bases. V shed 4 bases, J shed 0 bases, and the junction held 4 bases outside the gene matches. Per germline, CDR1 SGHDT and CDR2 YYEEEE. The CDR3 has 15 residues.

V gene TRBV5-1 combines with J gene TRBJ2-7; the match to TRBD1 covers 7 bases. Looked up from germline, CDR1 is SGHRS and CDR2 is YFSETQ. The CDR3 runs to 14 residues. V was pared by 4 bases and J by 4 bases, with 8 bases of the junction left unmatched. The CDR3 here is CASSLSTQGYEQYF. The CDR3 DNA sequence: TGCGCCAGCAGCCTATCGACACAGGGGTACGAGCAGTACTTC. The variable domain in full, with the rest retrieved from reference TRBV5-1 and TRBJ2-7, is KAGVTQTPRYLIKTRGQQVTLSCSPISGHRSVSWYQQTPGQGLQFLFEYFSETQRNKGNFPGRFSGRQFSNSRSEMNVSTLELGDSALYLCASSLSTQGYEQYFGPGTRLTVT.

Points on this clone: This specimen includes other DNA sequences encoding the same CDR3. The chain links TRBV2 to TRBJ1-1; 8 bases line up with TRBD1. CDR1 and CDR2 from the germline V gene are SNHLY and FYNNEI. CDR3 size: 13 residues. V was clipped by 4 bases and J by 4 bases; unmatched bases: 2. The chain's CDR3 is CASSVGTGTEAFF. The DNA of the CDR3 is TGTGCCAGCAGTGTCGGGACAGGCACTGAAGCTTTCTTT.

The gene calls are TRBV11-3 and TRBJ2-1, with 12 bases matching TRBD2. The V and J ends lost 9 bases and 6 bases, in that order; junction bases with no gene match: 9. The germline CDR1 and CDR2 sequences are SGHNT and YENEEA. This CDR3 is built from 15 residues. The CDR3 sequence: CASSSLAGGFNEQFF. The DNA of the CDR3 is TGTGCCAGTTCTAGTCTAGCGGGAGGGTTCAATGAGCAGTTCTTC. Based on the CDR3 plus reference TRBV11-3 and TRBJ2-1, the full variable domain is EAGVVQSPRYKIIEKKQPVAFWCNPISGHNTLYWYLQNLGQGPELLIRYENEEAVDDSQLPKDRFSAERLKGVDSTLKIQPAELGDSAVYLCASSSLAGGFNEQFFGPGTRLTVL.

The CDR3 DNA follows: TGTGCCAGCAGCCCTGGGACAGGGAACACTGAAGCTTTCTTT. This encodes CASSPGTGNTEAFF. The V and J genes are TRBV4-2 and TRBJ1-1; TRBD1 aligns across 8 bases. The V gene end was trimmed by 4 bases and the J gene end by 1 base; junction bases not matched to a gene: 2. CDR1 is LGHNA, CDR2 YNFKEQ, per germline. This CDR3 is 14 amino acids long.